Listed below are T cell receptor beta chains from one sample, sequenced in a study of patients and donors after allogeneic stem cell transplantation. TCRdb processed the RT-PCR reads anew with MiXCR; each CDR3 protein has one entry. This sample carries under 200,000 distinct CDR3 sequences, 30% of them seen once, and the ten largest clones take under 3.5%. Specimen: blood, either unsorted or a sorted T cell fraction (not recorded which). Every receptor here comes from a human donor who was either an allogeneic HSCT recipient or a stem cell or donor lymphocyte infusion donor (not recorded which). It is not recorded whose cells these are; they may come from a transplant donor. The CDR3 runs from the conserved cysteine through the conserved F or W. The order of the fields is clone size, D gene, J gene, V gene, CDR3 protein, CDR3 DNA. D genes are given only for firm matches. Part of the rows lack a size; the others show once, few, many or a class for expanded clones.

clone_size: few
d_call: -
j_call: TRBJ2-3
v_call: TRBV5-1
cdr3_aa: CASSSGTGRGRDTQYF
cdr3_nt: TGCGCCAGCAGCTCTGGCACCGGGAGGGGGCGAGATACGCAGTATTTT

clone_size: -
d_call: -
j_call: TRBJ1-5
v_call: TRBV27
cdr3_aa: CASSLLGRQPQHF
cdr3_nt: TGTGCCAGCAGTTTATTGGGACGGCAGCCCCAGCATTTT

clone_size: few
d_call: -
j_call: TRBJ1-5
v_call: TRBV4-1
cdr3_aa: CAPPRGRDKPQHF
cdr3_nt: TGCGCCCCCCCAAGAGGCAGGGACAAACCCCAGCATTTT

clone_size: -
d_call: -
j_call: TRBJ2-5
v_call: TRBV7-8
cdr3_aa: CASTPGWADWGTQYF
cdr3_nt: TGTGCCAGCACCCCCGGCTGGGCGGACTGGGGGACCCAGTACTTC

clone_size: once
d_call: -
j_call: TRBJ2-7
v_call: TRBV2
cdr3_aa: CASRYREAYEQYF
cdr3_nt: TGTGCCAGCAGATATAGGGAGGCCTACGAGCAGTACTTC

clone_size: few
d_call: -
j_call: TRBJ2-2
v_call: TRBV5-4
cdr3_aa: CASSLYSGVGTGELFF
cdr3_nt: TGTGCCAGCAGCTTGTACTCGGGGGTCGGCACCGGGGAGCTGTTTTTT

clone_size: once
d_call: TRBD2
j_call: TRBJ2-3
v_call: TRBV7-6
cdr3_aa: CASRFSSGATDTQYF
cdr3_nt: TGTGCCAGCAGGTTTAGTAGCGGGGCCACAGATACGCAGTATTTT

clone_size: few
d_call: -
j_call: TRBJ1-6
v_call: TRBV6-5
cdr3_aa: CASSYSWGDYNSPLHF
cdr3_nt: TGTGCCAGCAGTTACTCCTGGGGGGACTATAATTCACCCCTCCACTTT

clone_size: many
d_call: -
j_call: TRBJ1-5
v_call: TRBV2
cdr3_aa: CASRRDGNQPQHF
cdr3_nt: TGTGCCAGCAGACGAGACGGCAATCAGCCCCAGCATTTT

clone_size: -
d_call: -
j_call: TRBJ2-2
v_call: TRBV6-2/TRBV6-3
cdr3_aa: CASSPWTLRTGELFF
cdr3_nt: TGTGCCAGCAGCCCGTGGACTCTACGCACCGGGGAGCTGTTTTTT

clone_size: -
d_call: -
j_call: TRBJ2-7
v_call: TRBV5-6
cdr3_aa: CASSLFYEQYF
cdr3_nt: TGTGCCAGCAGCTTGTTCTACGAGCAGTACTTC

clone_size: few
d_call: -
j_call: TRBJ2-7
v_call: TRBV28
cdr3_aa: CASSYAGLASYEQYF
cdr3_nt: TGTGCCAGCAGTTATGCGGGACTCGCTTCCTACGAGCAGTACTTC

clone_size: -
d_call: -
j_call: TRBJ2-7
v_call: TRBV4-2
cdr3_aa: CASSQDHGAAADTTYEQYF
cdr3_nt: TGTGCCAGCAGCCAAGATCACGGGGCAGCTGCGGATACTACCTACGAGCAGTACTTC

clone_size: -
d_call: -
j_call: TRBJ1-2
v_call: TRBV20-1
cdr3_aa: CSARDMVGYGYTF
cdr3_nt: TGCAGTGCTAGAGACATGGTCGGCTATGGCTACACCTTC

clone_size: -
d_call: TRBD2
j_call: TRBJ2-7
v_call: TRBV2
cdr3_aa: CASRQLAEATYEQYF
cdr3_nt: TGTGCCAGCAGACAGCTAGCGGAAGCTACCTACGAGCAGTACTTC

clone_size: many
d_call: -
j_call: TRBJ1-1
v_call: TRBV12-3/TRBV12-4
cdr3_aa: CASSRQLNTEAFF
cdr3_nt: TGTGCCAGCAGTCGGCAGTTGAACACTGAAGCTTTCTTT

clone_size: few
d_call: TRBD2
j_call: TRBJ2-5
v_call: TRBV4-2
cdr3_aa: CASSQVGREETQYF
cdr3_nt: TGTGCCAGCAGCCAAGTGGGGCGGGAGGAGACCCAGTACTTC

clone_size: -
d_call: -
j_call: TRBJ2-1
v_call: TRBV6-5
cdr3_aa: CASSYFGIAPGEYKYNEQFF
cdr3_nt: TGTGCCAGCAGTTACTTCGGGATCGCGCCCGGAGAGTACAAGTACAATGAGCAGTTCTTC

clone_size: -
d_call: -
j_call: TRBJ2-7
v_call: TRBV29-1
cdr3_aa: CSVAGTLIGYEQYF
cdr3_nt: TGCAGCGTCGCCGGGACCCTCATCGGCTACGAGCAGTACTTC

clone_size: few
d_call: -
j_call: TRBJ1-2
v_call: TRBV18
cdr3_aa: CASSPLGDYGYTF
cdr3_nt: TGTGCCAGCTCACCCCTGGGAGACTATGGCTACACCTTC

clone_size: -
d_call: -
j_call: TRBJ2-7
v_call: TRBV10-3
cdr3_aa: CAISDTRGYEQYF
cdr3_nt: TGTGCCATCAGTGATACAAGGGGTTACGAGCAGTACTTC

clone_size: few
d_call: TRBD1
j_call: TRBJ2-7
v_call: TRBV11-2
cdr3_aa: CASSHQGAEQYF
cdr3_nt: TGTGCCAGCAGCCACCAGGGGGCCGAGCAGTACTTC

clone_size: -
d_call: -
j_call: TRBJ1-6
v_call: TRBV27
cdr3_aa: CASSAVTWGSPLHF
cdr3_nt: TGTGCCAGCAGTGCCGTTACCTGGGGTTCACCCCTCCACTTT

clone_size: -
d_call: -
j_call: TRBJ2-3
v_call: TRBV27
cdr3_aa: CASASLGDSTDTQYF
cdr3_nt: TGTGCCAGCGCCTCTCTGGGGGATAGCACAGATACGCAGTATTTT

clone_size: few
d_call: -
j_call: TRBJ2-3
v_call: TRBV7-8
cdr3_aa: CASSSQGFRTDTQYF
cdr3_nt: TGTGCCAGCAGCTCACAAGGGTTCCGCACAGATACGCAGTATTTT

clone_size: -
d_call: TRBD2
j_call: TRBJ2-3
v_call: TRBV5-4
cdr3_aa: CASSLKRELSTDTQYF
cdr3_nt: TGTGCCAGCAGCTTGAAGCGGGAGTTAAGCACAGATACGCAGTATTTT

clone_size: -
d_call: -
j_call: TRBJ2-5
v_call: TRBV6-5
cdr3_aa: CASSTTERRGTQYF
cdr3_nt: TGTGCCAGCAGCACGACTGAGAGGAGGGGGACCCAGTACTTC

clone_size: few
d_call: TRBD1
j_call: TRBJ1-4
v_call: TRBV5-1
cdr3_aa: CASSKDRSNEKLFF
cdr3_nt: TGCGCCAGCAGCAAGGACAGGTCTAATGAAAAACTGTTTTTT

clone_size: -
d_call: TRBD1
j_call: TRBJ2-6
v_call: TRBV12-3/TRBV12-4
cdr3_aa: CASSLGQAVLTF
cdr3_nt: TGTGCCAGCAGCCTTGGACAGGCCGTCCTGACTTTC

clone_size: few
d_call: -
j_call: TRBJ1-1
v_call: TRBV27
cdr3_aa: CASALTGFTEAFF
cdr3_nt: TGTGCCAGCGCCCTAACAGGGTTCACTGAAGCTTTCTTT

clone_size: few
d_call: TRBD1
j_call: TRBJ1-5
v_call: TRBV4-1
cdr3_aa: CASSLPPGQGVSQPQHF
cdr3_nt: TGCGCCAGCAGCCTACCCCCGGGACAGGGGGTTTCTCAGCCCCAGCATTTT

clone_size: few
d_call: -
j_call: TRBJ1-5
v_call: TRBV19
cdr3_aa: CASSSTGNQPQHF
cdr3_nt: TGTGCCAGTAGTTCGACAGGCAATCAGCCCCAGCATTTT

clone_size: many
d_call: TRBD1
j_call: TRBJ1-2
v_call: TRBV6-5
cdr3_aa: CASRDPGGYGYTF
cdr3_nt: TGTGCCAGCAGGGATCCAGGGGGCTATGGCTACACCTTC

clone_size: -
d_call: -
j_call: TRBJ2-2
v_call: TRBV12-5
cdr3_aa: CASGLYTANTGELFF
cdr3_nt: TGTGCTAGTGGTTTGTACACAGCGAACACCGGGGAGCTGTTTTTT

clone_size: -
d_call: TRBD1
j_call: TRBJ2-7
v_call: TRBV9
cdr3_aa: CASSGPGQGYEQYF
cdr3_nt: TGTGCCAGCAGCGGACCGGGACAGGGCTACGAGCAGTACTTC

clone_size: -
d_call: -
j_call: TRBJ2-7
v_call: TRBV12-3/TRBV12-4
cdr3_aa: CASSPQGREQYF
cdr3_nt: TGTGCCAGCAGTCCTCAGGGGCGCGAGCAGTACTTC

clone_size: -
d_call: TRBD2
j_call: TRBJ2-5
v_call: TRBV4-3
cdr3_aa: CASSQDPAGRGGETQYF
cdr3_nt: TGCGCCAGCAGCCAAGACCCAGCGGGAAGGGGTGGAGAGACCCAGTACTTC

clone_size: -
d_call: -
j_call: TRBJ1-6
v_call: TRBV6-2/TRBV6-3
cdr3_aa: CAKTGHPSSYNSPLHF
cdr3_nt: TGTGCCAAAACGGGACACCCGAGCTCCTATAATTCACCCCTCCACTTT

clone_size: -
d_call: TRBD2
j_call: TRBJ2-1
v_call: TRBV10-3
cdr3_aa: CAISLVGGDNEQFF
cdr3_nt: TGTGCCATCAGTCTTGTGGGAGGGGACAATGAGCAGTTCTTC

clone_size: -
d_call: -
j_call: TRBJ1-1
v_call: TRBV21-1
cdr3_aa: CASSSPRGAFF
cdr3_nt: TGTGCCAGCAGCTCTCCACGGGGAGCTTTCTTT

clone_size: few
d_call: -
j_call: TRBJ2-7
v_call: TRBV2
cdr3_aa: CASSPRGLEQYF
cdr3_nt: TGTGCCAGCAGTCCCAGGGGCCTGGAGCAGTACTTC

clone_size: -
d_call: -
j_call: TRBJ2-5
v_call: TRBV15
cdr3_aa: CATSRESVYQETQYF
cdr3_nt: TGTGCCACCAGCAGAGAGTCCGTGTACCAAGAGACCCAGTACTTC

clone_size: few
d_call: TRBD1
j_call: TRBJ1-2
v_call: TRBV6-2/TRBV6-3
cdr3_aa: CASTRTGLYGYTF
cdr3_nt: TGTGCCAGCACCCGGACAGGTTTATATGGCTACACCTTC

clone_size: once
d_call: -
j_call: TRBJ2-6
v_call: TRBV12-3/TRBV12-4
cdr3_aa: CASSLKVAGSGANVLTF
cdr3_nt: TGTGCCAGCAGTTTAAAGGTCGCCGGCTCTGGGGCCAACGTCCTGACTTTC

clone_size: -
d_call: -
j_call: TRBJ2-7
v_call: TRBV4-2
cdr3_aa: CASSQRLRSSGVEQYF
cdr3_nt: TGTGCCAGCAGCCAAAGGTTGAGGTCTTCGGGGGTCGAGCAGTACTTC

clone_size: -
d_call: TRBD1
j_call: TRBJ2-3
v_call: TRBV13
cdr3_aa: CASSLVGTGGSTDTQYF
cdr3_nt: TGTGCCAGCAGCTTAGTTGGGACAGGGGGCAGCACAGATACGCAGTATTTT

clone_size: once
d_call: -
j_call: TRBJ2-1
v_call: TRBV20-1
cdr3_aa: CSATSGSGPHNEQFF
cdr3_nt: TGCAGTGCTACAAGTGGGTCGGGACCCCACAATGAGCAGTTCTTC

clone_size: -
d_call: TRBD1
j_call: TRBJ2-7
v_call: TRBV10-3
cdr3_aa: CAIKSGTGAYEQYF
cdr3_nt: TGTGCCATCAAAAGCGGGACAGGGGCCTACGAGCAGTACTTC

clone_size: once
d_call: -
j_call: TRBJ2-7
v_call: TRBV6-5
cdr3_aa: CASSYGQVYHEQYF
cdr3_nt: TGTGCCAGCAGTTACGGGCAAGTCTACCACGAGCAGTACTTC

clone_size: -
d_call: -
j_call: TRBJ2-4
v_call: TRBV7-9
cdr3_aa: CASSLAGGQSIAKNIQYF
cdr3_nt: TGTGCCAGCAGCTTAGCGGGCGGACAGTCAATAGCCAAAAACATTCAGTACTTC